The 9 T cell receptor beta chains listed next were all sequenced from one sample in a study of Ad26.COV2.S vaccination and SARS-CoV-2 variants. Treatment specified: some 20 received Ad26.COV2.S at low or high dose, single or two shots; roughly five received placebo; per-sample allocation not given. Specimen acquisition occurred on day 63 following the initial vaccine or placebo injection. Profiling relied on immunoSEQ multiplex PCR, and the TCRdb table lists in-frame clones only, not all of them. The sample consists of approximately 250,000 clones, roughly 89% of them appearing once. This sample comprised peripheral blood, obtained in a trial of Ad26.COV2.S vaccine versus placebo. The receptors shown here come from a person between 18 and 60 years old who received the Ad26.COV2.S COVID-19 vaccine or a placebo.

This chain uses TRBV7-2 with TRBJ2-7, with D tentatively TRBD1 (6 bases). Germline V gives CDR1 SGHTA, CDR2 FQGNSA. The CDR3 covers 14 residues. With 0 bases removed from V and 3 bases from J, the gap between germline ends came to 9 bases. The CDR3 loop reads CASSLADSYYEQYF. For the CDR3, the DNA is TGTGCCAGCAGCTTAGCGGACAGCTACTACGAGCAGTACTTC.

This chain joins TRBV9 and TRBJ2-1, with no clear D. From germline, CDR1 is SGDLS and CDR2 YYNGEE. V lost 0 bases, J lost 8 bases, and 12 bases lay in between. This CDR3 has 14 residues. CDR3 loop: CASSVGGHGDEQFF. The CDR3 DNA is TGTGCCAGCAGCGTAGGTGGGCACGGCGATGAGCAGTTCTTC. Full variable domain (outside the CDR3, taken from reference TRBV9 and TRBJ2-1): DSGVTQTPKHLITATGQRVTLRCSPRSGDLSVYWYQQSLDQGLQFLIQYYNGEERAKGNILERFSAQQFPDLHSELNLSSLELGDSALYFCASSVGGHGDEQFFGPGTRLTVL.

This sequence joins TRBV3-1 (or the pseudogene TRBV3-2) and TRBJ2-7; 7 bases are shared with TRBD1. The CDR3 sequence is 15 residues long. With V trimmed by 3 bases and J by 0 bases, 5 bases remained unmatched. Per the germline V gene, CDR1 is LGHDT and CDR2 is YNNKEL (reference sequence). The CDR3 sequence is CASSHLGQISYEQYF. The CDR3 nucleotides read TGTGCCAGCAGCCACCTGGGACAGATCTCCTACGAGCAGTACTTC.

This rearrangement joins TRBV27 to TRBJ2-5; 11 positions match TRBD1. J was trimmed by 5 bases and V by 6 bases; bases with no gene match: 14. CDR1 MNHEY and CDR2 SMNVEV come from the germline V gene (reference sequence). The CDR3 loop spans 17 amino acids. The CDR3 here is CASSPRGDRGFWETQYF. CDR3 coding DNA: TGTGCCAGCAGCCCGAGGGGGGACAGGGGGTTTTGGGAGACCCAGTACTTC.

This clone appeared once. J is TRBJ2-7 and V is TRBV5-6; TRBD1 matches 9 bases. The CDR3 loop spans 15 amino acids. The germline V gene encodes CDR1 SGHDT and CDR2 YYEEEE. Trimming at V came to 2 bases and at J to 3 bases, leaving 6 bases not matched to a gene. The chain's CDR3 is CASSFPGQGFYEQYF. The CDR3 nucleotides read TGTGCCAGCAGCTTCCCGGGACAGGGTTTCTACGAGCAGTACTTC.

This clone was seen just once. V and J are TRBV6-5 and TRBJ1-6, with D hard to call. Germline assignment: CDR1 MNHEY and CDR2 SVGAGI. The length of the CDR3 is 14 residues. Between the trimmed V and J ends, which lost 6 bases and 5 bases, there was a span of 11 bases. The CDR3 loop is CASRKGSNNSPLHF. CDR3 coding DNA: TGTGCCAGCAGGAAGGGATCCAATAATTCACCCCTCCACTTT.

The rearrangement uses TRBV30 and TRBJ2-4; D gene uncertain. This CDR3 has 16 amino acids. The germline V gene encodes CDR1 GTSNPN and CDR2 SVGIG (reference sequence). V was clipped by 0 bases and J by 0 bases, with 12 bases between them. CDR3 DNA sequence: TGTGCCTGGAGTGTACCGCGTCAGGTAGCCAAAAACATTCAGTACTTC. This sequence encodes CAWSVPRQVAKNIQYF.

Written as DNA, the CDR3 is TGTGCCAGCAGCTTAAAGCTACTAGCGGGGCGATTCCAAGAGACCCAGTACTTC. Protein: CASSLKLLAGRFQETQYF. This rearrangement joins TRBV7-3 to TRBJ2-5, with 10 nucleotides matching TRBD2. The junction had 9 bases not matched to a gene; V was cut back by 1 base and J by 1 base. Germline V gene data show CDR1 as SGHTA and CDR2 as FQGTGA. This CDR3 has 18 residues.

V gene TRBV6-5 combines with J gene TRBJ2-3; 7 nucleotides agree with TRBD1. J gave up 5 bases and V 0 bases, and 8 bases lay outside the gene matches. Per germline, CDR1 MNHEY and CDR2 SVGAGI. This CDR3 contains 16 residues. The DNA for the CDR3 is TGTGCCAGCAGTTACTCGACAGGGAGAATTAGAGATACGCAGTATTTT. This codes for CASSYSTGRIRDTQYF.